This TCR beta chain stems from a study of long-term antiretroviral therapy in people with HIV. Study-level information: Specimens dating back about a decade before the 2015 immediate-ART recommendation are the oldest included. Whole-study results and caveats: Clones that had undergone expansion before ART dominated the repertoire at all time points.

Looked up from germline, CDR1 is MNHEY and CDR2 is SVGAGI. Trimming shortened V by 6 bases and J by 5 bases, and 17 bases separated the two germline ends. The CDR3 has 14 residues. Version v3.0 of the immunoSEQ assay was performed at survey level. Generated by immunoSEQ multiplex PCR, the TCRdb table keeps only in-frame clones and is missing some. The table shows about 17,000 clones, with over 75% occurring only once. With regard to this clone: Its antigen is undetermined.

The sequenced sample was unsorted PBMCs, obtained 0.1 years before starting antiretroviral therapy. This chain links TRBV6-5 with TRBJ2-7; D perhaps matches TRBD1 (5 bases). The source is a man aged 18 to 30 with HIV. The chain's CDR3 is CASSFVRAVNEQYF. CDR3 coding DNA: TGTGCCAGCAGCTTCGTCAGGGCTGTAAACGAGCAGTACTTC.